This T cell receptor beta chain was sequenced for a study of OX40 agonist ivuxolimab in advanced cancers. Profiled with immunoSEQ multiplex PCR; TCRdb holds only in-frame clones, not every one. The sample contains 60,000 to 65,000 clones, about 86% of which appear only once. The CDR3 consists of 17 residues. The V end was cut by 6 bases, the J end by 11 bases, with 29 bases between. Germline CDR1 is MDHEN and CDR2 is SYDVKM. The specimen comprised CD4+ or CD8+ T cells sorted from blood, sampled in a trial of the OX40 agonist ivuxolimab. The chain couples TRBV28 to TRBJ2-4, with D possibly matching TRBD2 (6 bases). The receptor was isolated from an adult with an advanced solid tumor such as melanoma, head and neck, liver or kidney cancer. Here the CDR3 DNA reads TGTGCCAGCAGCTATACACGTTACCGGGACCCGGGGGTCCTTCAGTACTTC. Translated, it gives CASSYTRYRDPGVLQYF.